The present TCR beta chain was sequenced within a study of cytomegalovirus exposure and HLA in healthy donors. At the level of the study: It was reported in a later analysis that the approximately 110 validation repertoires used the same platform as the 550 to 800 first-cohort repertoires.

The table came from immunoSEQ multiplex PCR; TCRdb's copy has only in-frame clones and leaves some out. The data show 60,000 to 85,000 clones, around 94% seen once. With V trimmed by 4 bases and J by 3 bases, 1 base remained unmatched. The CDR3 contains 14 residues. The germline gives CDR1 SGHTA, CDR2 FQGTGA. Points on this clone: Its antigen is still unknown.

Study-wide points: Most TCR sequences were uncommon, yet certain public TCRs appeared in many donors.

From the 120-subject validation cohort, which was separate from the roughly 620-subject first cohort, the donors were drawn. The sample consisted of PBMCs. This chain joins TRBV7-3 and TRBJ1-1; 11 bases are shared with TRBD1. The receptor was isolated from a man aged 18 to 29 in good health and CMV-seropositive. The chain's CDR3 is CASSSGQGDTEAFF. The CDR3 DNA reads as TGTGCCAGCAGCTCGGGACAGGGGGACACTGAAGCTTTCTTT.